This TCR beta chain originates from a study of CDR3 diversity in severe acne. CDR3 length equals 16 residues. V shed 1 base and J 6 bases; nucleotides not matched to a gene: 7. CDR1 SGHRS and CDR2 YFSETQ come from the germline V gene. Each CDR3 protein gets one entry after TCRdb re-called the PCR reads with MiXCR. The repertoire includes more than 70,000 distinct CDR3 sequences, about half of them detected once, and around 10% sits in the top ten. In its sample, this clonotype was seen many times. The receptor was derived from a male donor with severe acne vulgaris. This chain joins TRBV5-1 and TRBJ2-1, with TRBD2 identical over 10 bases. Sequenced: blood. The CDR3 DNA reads TGCGCCAGCAGCTTGTTAGCGGGAGGACGCCCCAATGAGCAGTTCTTC. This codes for CASSLLAGGRPNEQFF. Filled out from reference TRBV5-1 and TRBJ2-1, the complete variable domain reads KAGVTQTPRYLIKTRGQQVTLSCSPISGHRSVSWYQQTPGQGLQFLFEYFSETQRNKGNFPGRFSGRQFSNSRSEMNVSTLELGDSALYLCASSLLAGGRPNEQFFGPGTRLTVL.